This TCR beta chain was sequenced in a study of shared clonotypes between healthy human individuals. Whole-study context: CD4 naive cells filled three plates per donor, CD4 memory three, CD8 naive two and CD8 memory one. The study's findings and limits: The four-donor shared clonotypes exceeded non-shared clonotypes in generation probability, with non-shared ones scoring lower.

To note about this clone: Its antigen is not identified.

Replicate PCRs for sorted subsets used about 200 ng DNA; this equaled tens of thousands of T cell genomes. Profiling relied on immunoSEQ multiplex PCR, and the TCRdb table lists in-frame clones only, not all of them. The sample holds roughly 1,500,000 clones, under 99% seen once. Germline CDR1 is SQVTM and CDR2 is ANQGSEA. CDR3 length: 14 amino acids. Trimming removed 6 bases from V and 6 bases from J; junction bases left unmatched: 9. The sequence came from a young man in good health. The sequenced sample consisted of naive CD4+ T cells sorted from blood. The subset is: CD45RA+ positively selected. The chain combines TRBV29-1 with TRBJ2-3; 10 bases align to TRBD1. The CDR3 is CSVAGTGAMDTQYF. In DNA, the CDR3 is TGCAGCGTCGCCGGGACAGGGGCTATGGATACGCAGTATTTT.